A selection of T cell receptor beta chains follows, all from one sample in a study of control samples from healthy donors and cancer patients. Sequencing was performed with immunoSEQ multiplex PCR; in TCRdb, only in-frame clones are kept and a portion is missing. Counted here are roughly 29,000 clones, around 90% occurring once; the ten biggest clones make up about 3.9%. The source material was formalin-fixed, paraffin-embedded tissue. Receptor source: a female donor with melanoma. CDR3s leave out the opening cysteine and the closing phenylalanine or tryptophan. D genes are given only for firm matches. The size entry is marked missing in some rows and otherwise reads once, few, many or a size class.

size	V	J	D	CDR3
-	TRBV5-6	TRBJ2-3	TRBD2	ASSRIAGVADTQY
-	TRBV6-1	TRBJ1-1	-	ASSEWSGTVKNTEAF
-	TRBV7-3	TRBJ2-1	TRBD2	ASSPELAGGRDEQF
-	TRBV24-1	TRBJ1-1	-	ATSDFPERDTEAF
-	TRBV11-1	TRBJ2-1	TRBD2	ASSSQLADYNEQF
-	TRBV4-3	TRBJ2-2	-	ASSQDMATGELF
-	TRBV25-1	TRBJ1-6	-	ASSVESRDSPLH
-	TRBV10-3	TRBJ2-2	-	AISDLGRNTGELF
-	TRBV7-9	TRBJ2-3	TRBD2	ASSSRTSGDTQY
-	TRBV18	TRBJ1-6	-	ASSPQGTGNSPLH
few	TRBV6-1	TRBJ2-1	TRBD2	ASSAPLSGSSYNEQF
-	TRBV3-1/TRBV3-2	TRBJ2-3	-	ASSLLGVTQY
-	TRBV11-2	TRBJ2-5	TRBD2	ASSTLLAGGETQY
once	TRBV18	TRBJ1-1	TRBD1	ASSPPGQPMNTEAF
few	TRBV20-1	TRBJ1-1	-	SASSQGEAF
once	TRBV2	TRBJ1-1	-	ASSEALGPTEAF
-	TRBV21-1	TRBJ2-2	-	ASSTNTDTRHTGELF
once	TRBV2	TRBJ1-1	-	ASSEDPGMNTEAF
-	TRBV5-4	TRBJ2-2	-	ASSLGPGELF
-	TRBV5-5	TRBJ1-1	-	ASSPQNTEAF
-	TRBV5-1	TRBJ2-1	-	ASRGRERTNEQF
-	TRBV19	TRBJ1-5	-	ASSVPSGTASYSNQPQH
-	TRBV10-3	TRBJ1-5	-	AISQVGASNQPQH
-	TRBV12-3/TRBV12-4	TRBJ2-3	-	ASSFSDTQY
-	TRBV2	TRBJ2-7	-	ASSGHSYEQY
-	TRBV19	TRBJ2-6	-	ASGYGLIGANVLT
-	TRBV15	TRBJ1-5	-	ATSQGSNQPQH
-	TRBV7-9	TRBJ2-7	TRBD2	ASSLAGLAVYEQY
-	TRBV2	TRBJ2-2	-	ASKEAGELF
-	TRBV5-5	TRBJ1-1	-	ASSLAPGTEAF
-	TRBV7-8	TRBJ1-2	-	ASSQQGNYGYT
few	TRBV5-1	TRBJ1-4	-	ASSLGAATNEKLF
-	TRBV7-2	TRBJ2-1	-	ASSPYRVGSYNEQF
-	TRBV6-5	TRBJ2-3	TRBD2	ASSWLAGTDTQY
-	TRBV11-1	TRBJ2-1	TRBD2	ASSLGTSGTHNEQF
-	TRBV27	TRBJ2-7	TRBD2	ASSLSGRAGTYEQY
-	TRBV2	TRBJ1-1	-	ASRGEVYTEAF
-	TRBV14	TRBJ2-1	-	ASSQLTYNEQF
-	TRBV25-1	TRBJ1-2	-	ASSNPATYGYT
-	TRBV3-1/TRBV3-2	TRBJ1-3	TRBD1	ASSPRGAAGNTIY
-	TRBV11-2	TRBJ1-1	-	ASSSHANMNTEAF
-	TRBV18	TRBJ2-5	TRBD2	ASSPGRALYSGTQY
-	TRBV19	TRBJ1-6	-	ASTPRESYNSPLH
-	TRBV6-4	TRBJ2-1	TRBD2	ASLPSGPNEQF